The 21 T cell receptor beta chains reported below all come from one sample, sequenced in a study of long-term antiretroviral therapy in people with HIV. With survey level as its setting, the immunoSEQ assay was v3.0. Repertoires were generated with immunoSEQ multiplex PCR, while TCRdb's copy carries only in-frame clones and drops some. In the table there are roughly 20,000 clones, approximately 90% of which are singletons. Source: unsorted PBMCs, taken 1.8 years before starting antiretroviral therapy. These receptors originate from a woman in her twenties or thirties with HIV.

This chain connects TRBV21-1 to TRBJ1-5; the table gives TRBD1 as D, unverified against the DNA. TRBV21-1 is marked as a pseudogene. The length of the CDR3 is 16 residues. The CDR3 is CASSTRQGYSNQPQHF. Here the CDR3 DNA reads TGTGCCAGCAGCACAAGGCAGGGATATAGCAATCAGCCCCAGCATTTT.

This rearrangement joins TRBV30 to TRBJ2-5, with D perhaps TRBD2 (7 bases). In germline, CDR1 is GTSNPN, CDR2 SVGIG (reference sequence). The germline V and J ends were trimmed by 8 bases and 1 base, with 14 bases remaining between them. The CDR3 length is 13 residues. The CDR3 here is CAQGGGRQETQYF. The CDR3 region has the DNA TGTGCCCAAGGGGGGGGTCGCCAAGAGACCCAGTACTTC.

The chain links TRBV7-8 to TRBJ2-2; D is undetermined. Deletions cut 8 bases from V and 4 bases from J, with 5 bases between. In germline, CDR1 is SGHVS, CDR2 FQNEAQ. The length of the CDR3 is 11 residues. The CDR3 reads CASLITGELFF. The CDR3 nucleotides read TGTGCCAGCCTGATCACCGGGGAGCTGTTTTTT.

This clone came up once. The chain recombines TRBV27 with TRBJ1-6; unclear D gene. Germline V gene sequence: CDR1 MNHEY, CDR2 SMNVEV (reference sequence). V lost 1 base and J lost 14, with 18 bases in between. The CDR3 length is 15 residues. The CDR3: CASSLLGDGLRSLHF. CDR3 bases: TGTGCCAGCAGTTTATTGGGAGACGGCCTTAGGTCCCTCCACTTT.

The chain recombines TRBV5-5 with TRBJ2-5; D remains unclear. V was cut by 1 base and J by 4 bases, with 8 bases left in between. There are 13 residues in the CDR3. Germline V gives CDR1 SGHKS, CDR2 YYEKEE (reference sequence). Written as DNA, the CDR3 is TGTGCCAGCAGCTTGTTTGTGGGAGAGACCCAGTACTTC. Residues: CASSLFVGETQYF.

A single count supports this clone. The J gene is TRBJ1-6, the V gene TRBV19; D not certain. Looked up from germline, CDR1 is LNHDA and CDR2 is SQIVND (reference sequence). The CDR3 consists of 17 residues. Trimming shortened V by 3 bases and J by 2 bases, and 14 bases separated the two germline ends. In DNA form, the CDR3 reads TGTGCCAGTAGTATTCCCAAAGACGGGACCTATAATTCACCCCTCCACTTT. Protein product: CASSIPKDGTYNSPLHF.

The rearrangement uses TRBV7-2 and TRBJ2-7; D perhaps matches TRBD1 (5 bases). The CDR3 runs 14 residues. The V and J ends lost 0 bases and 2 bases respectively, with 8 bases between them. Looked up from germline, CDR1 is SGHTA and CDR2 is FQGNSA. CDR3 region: CASSLAQGPYEQYV. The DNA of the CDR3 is TGTGCCAGCAGCTTAGCGCAGGGCCCCTACGAGCAGTACGTC.

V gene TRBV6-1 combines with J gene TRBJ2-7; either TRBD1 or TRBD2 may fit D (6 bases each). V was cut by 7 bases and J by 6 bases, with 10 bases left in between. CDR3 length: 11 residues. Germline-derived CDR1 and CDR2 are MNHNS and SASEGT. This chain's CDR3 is CASIEGGEQYV. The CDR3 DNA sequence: TGTGCCAGCATCGAGGGGGGCGAGCAGTACGTC.

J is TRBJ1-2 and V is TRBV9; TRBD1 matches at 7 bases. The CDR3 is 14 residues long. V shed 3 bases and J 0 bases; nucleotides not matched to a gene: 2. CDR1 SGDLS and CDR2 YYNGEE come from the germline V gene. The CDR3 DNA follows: TGTGCCAGCAGCGCAGGGGGGCCTAACTATGGCTACACCTTC. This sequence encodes CASSAGGPNYGYTF.

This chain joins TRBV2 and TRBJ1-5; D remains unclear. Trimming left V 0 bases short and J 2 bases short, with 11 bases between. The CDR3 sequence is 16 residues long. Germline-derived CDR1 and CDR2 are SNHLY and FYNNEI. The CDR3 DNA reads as TGTGCCAGCAGTGAAGCAGGGAGGAAGGGCAATCAGCCCCAGCATTTT. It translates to CASSEAGRKGNQPQHF. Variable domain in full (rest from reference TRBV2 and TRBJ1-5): EPEVTQTPSHQVTQMGQEVILRCVPISNHLYFYWYRQILGQKVEFLVSFYNNEISEKSEIFDDQFSVERPDGSNFTLKIRSTKLEDSAMYFCASSEAGRKGNQPQHFGDGTRLSIL.

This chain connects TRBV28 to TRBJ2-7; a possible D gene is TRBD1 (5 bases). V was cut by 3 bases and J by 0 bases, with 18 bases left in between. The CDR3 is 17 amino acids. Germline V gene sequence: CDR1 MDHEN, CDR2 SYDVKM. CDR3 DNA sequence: TGTGCCAGCAGTTTGCCCCCCAGGGTCCGGAGCTCCTACGAGCAGTACTTC. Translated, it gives CASSLPPRVRSSYEQYF.

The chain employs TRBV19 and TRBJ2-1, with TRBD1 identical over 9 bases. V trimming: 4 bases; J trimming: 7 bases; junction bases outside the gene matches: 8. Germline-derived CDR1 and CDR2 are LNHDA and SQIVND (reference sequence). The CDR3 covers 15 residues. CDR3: CASSNTGTGWNEQFF. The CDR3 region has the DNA TGTGCCAGTAGTAATACTGGGACAGGGTGGAATGAGCAGTTCTTC.

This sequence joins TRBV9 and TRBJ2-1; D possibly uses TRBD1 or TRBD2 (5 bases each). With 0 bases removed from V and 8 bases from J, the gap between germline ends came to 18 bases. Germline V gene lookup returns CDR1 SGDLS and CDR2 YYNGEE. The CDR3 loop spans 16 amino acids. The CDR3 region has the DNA TGTGCCAGCAGCGTAGGGTGGGGGAAGCTAATCGATGAGCAGTTCTTC. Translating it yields CASSVGWGKLIDEQFF.

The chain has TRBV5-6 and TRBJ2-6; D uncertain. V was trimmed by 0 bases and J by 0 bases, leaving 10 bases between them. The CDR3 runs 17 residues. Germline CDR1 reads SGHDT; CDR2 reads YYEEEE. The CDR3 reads CASSLVGRSSGANVLTF. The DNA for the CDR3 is TGTGCCAGCAGCTTGGTAGGCCGCAGCTCTGGGGCCAACGTCCTGACTTTC.

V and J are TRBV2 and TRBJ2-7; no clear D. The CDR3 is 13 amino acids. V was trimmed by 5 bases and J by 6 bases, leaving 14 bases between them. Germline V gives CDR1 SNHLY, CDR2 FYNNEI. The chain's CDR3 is CASSSSTVPEQYF. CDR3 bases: TGTGCCAGCAGTTCCTCCACGGTCCCCGAGCAGTACTTC. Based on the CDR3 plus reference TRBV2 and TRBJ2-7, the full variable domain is EPEVTQTPSHQVTQMGQEVILRCVPISNHLYFYWYRQILGQKVEFLVSFYNNEISEKSEIFDDQFSVERPDGSNFTLKIRSTKLEDSAMYFCASSSSTVPEQYFGPGTRLTVT.

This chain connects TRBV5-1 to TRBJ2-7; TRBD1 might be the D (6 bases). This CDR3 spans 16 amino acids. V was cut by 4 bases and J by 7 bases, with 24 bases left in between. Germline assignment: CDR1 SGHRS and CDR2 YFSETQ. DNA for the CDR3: TGCGCCAGCAGCGAGGGTCTCGGGACAACCTTGTGGGAGCAGTACTTC. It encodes CASSEGLGTTLWEQYF.

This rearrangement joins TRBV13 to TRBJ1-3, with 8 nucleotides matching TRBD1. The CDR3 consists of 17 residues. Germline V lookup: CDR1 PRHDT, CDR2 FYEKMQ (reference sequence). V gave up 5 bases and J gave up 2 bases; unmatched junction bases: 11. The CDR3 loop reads CASSPHSAGGAGNTIYF. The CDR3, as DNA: TGTGCCAGCAGCCCCCATAGCGCAGGGGGCGCTGGAAACACCATATATTTT.

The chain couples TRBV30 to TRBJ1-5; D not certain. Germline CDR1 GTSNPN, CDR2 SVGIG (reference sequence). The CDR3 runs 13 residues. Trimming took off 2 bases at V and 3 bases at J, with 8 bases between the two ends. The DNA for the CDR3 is TGTGCCTGGAGTTCAGGTCCCAATCAGCCCCAGCATTTT. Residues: CAWSSGPNQPQHF.

The CDR3 DNA reads TGTGCCATCACGGACAGGGGAGGTGGTTGGACCGGGGAGCTGTTTTTT. Protein sequence: CAITDRGGGWTGELFF. The gene calls are TRBV10-3 and TRBJ2-2, with 9 bases identical to TRBD1. With V trimmed by 7 bases and J by 5 bases, 11 bases remained unmatched. The CDR3 sequence is 16 residues long. Per the germline V gene, CDR1 is ENHRY and CDR2 is SYGVKD.

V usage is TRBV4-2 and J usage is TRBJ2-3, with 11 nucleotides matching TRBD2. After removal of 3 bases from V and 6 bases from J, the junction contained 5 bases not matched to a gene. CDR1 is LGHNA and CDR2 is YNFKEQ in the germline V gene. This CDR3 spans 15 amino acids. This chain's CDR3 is CASSHSSGGEDTQYF. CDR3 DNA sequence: TGTGCCAGCAGCCACAGTAGCGGGGGGGAGGATACGCAGTATTTT.

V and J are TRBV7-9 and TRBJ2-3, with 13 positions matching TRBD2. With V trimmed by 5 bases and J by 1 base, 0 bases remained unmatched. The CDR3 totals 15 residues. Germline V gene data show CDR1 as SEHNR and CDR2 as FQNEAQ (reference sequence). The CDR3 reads CASSGLAGGTDTQYF. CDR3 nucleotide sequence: TGTGCCAGCAGCGGACTAGCGGGGGGCACAGATACGCAGTATTTT.